Listed here is a single T cell receptor beta chain. This sample is drawn from a study of brain T cells in children with intractable seizures. Time point in this sample: blood from clinic visit 5 months post-surgery; TSC patient then seizure free. Sequencing was performed with immunoSEQ multiplex PCR; in TCRdb, only in-frame clones are kept and a portion is missing. Of about 340,000 clones in the sample, 93% were seen once. This CDR3 has 14 residues. V trimming: 1 base; J trimming: 5 bases; junction bases outside the gene matches: 3. CDR1 is SGHDN and CDR2 is FVKESK in the germline V gene. V gene TRBV14 combines with J gene TRBJ1-1; 8 bases are a match to TRBD1. The origin of this receptor is a boy under three years old with tuberous sclerosis and intractable seizures. Sequenced material: peripheral blood, taken roughly 5 months after surgery. CDR3 residues: CASSQAGGGTEAFF. The CDR3, as DNA: TGTGCCAGCAGCCAAGCAGGGGGCGGAACTGAAGCTTTCTTT.